This TCR beta chain is drawn from a study of blood T cell repertoires in COVID-19 (TCRdb year 2020). For the study in its entirety: Samples from collaborators originated in the United States, Italy and Spain and spanned both the acute and convalescent phases of COVID-19. Where HLA class I and class II types were available, the types were taken from metadata supplied by the sample provider, not from assay-based typing. The sample metadata nearly always contained a de-identified subject ID, COVID-19 status, age in years and sex. Deeply sampled blood TCRbeta repertoires from subjects exposed to, actively infected with, or recovered from COVID-19 were included in the dataset. The repertoires were released in a freely available public database intended as a resource for research on the immune response to SARS-CoV-2. Samples came from the ongoing ImmuneRACE study (first 160 participants) plus 1,254 subjects from 6 global collaborators. The prospective study material was composed of cDNA or gDNA derived from T cells, B-cell-depleted T cells, or PBMCs.

Whole blood was collected in K2EDTA tubes by collaborating institutions according to the institutions' own protocols. For TCRbeta analysis, collaborators shipped samples in one of three forms: frozen whole blood, isolated PBMCs, or DNA extracted from either of those sample types. The CDR3 spans 16 residues, from the cysteine through the phenylalanine. Solely the CDR3 DNA is kept, with 48 bases framed from the first base. From V the trimming removes 4 bases and from J it removes 0 bases, while the gene matches leave 8 bases of the junction unaccounted for. The germline V gene (reference sequence) provides CDR1 MNHEY and CDR2 SMNVEV. To note about this clone: Its antigen is still unknown. Nothing much larger sits one base from this clone, and base qualities are not available.

Points the paper makes about the study in general: The quantity of clinical and demographic metadata differed by source and by participant and was supplied without curation.

TCRbeta CDR3 regions were amplified from genomic DNA by means of the immunoSEQ Assay, a bias-controlled multiplex PCR. Per the authors' processing: Nucleated cell counts per sample were estimated from amplification of reference gene primers within the assay. To quantify the absolute abundance of each unique TCRbeta CDR3 rearrangement, sequence reads were collapsed and filtered. For each sample, productive Simpson clonality was calculated as the square root of Simpson's diversity index across productive rearrangements. What TCRdb holds here is the immuneACCESS table cut down to in-frame rearrangements. Part of the clones is not present; checked against another copy, under half of the missing clones reflect an unresolved V gene, and the others are unexplained. The V and J calls and the clone size are those of that table, but D and trimming were determined from the DNA. The sample includes about 170,000 clones, with about four fifths observed a single time. Roughly 2% of the sample belongs to the ten largest clones.

The sample consisted of peripheral blood. The chain employs TRBV27 and TRBJ1-1, with 7 junctional bases fitting TRBD1. This TCR was sampled from an elderly woman with acute or convalescent COVID-19. The CDR3 loop reads CASSSEPRGLNTEAFF. At the DNA level, the sequence is TGTGCCAGCAGTTCGGAACCCAGGGGGTTGAACACTGAAGCTTTCTTT.